A single T cell receptor beta chain is shown here with its context. These data come from a study of blood T cell repertoires in COVID-19. Using immunoSEQ multiplex PCR, the repertoire was profiled, and TCRdb retains in-frame clones only, with some absent. This table has about 100,000 clones, 69% appearing once. CDR1 and CDR2 (germline): SGHTA, FQGTGA. This CDR3 has 15 amino acids. Trimming removed 1 base at V and 4 bases at J, with 12 bases between. This chain links TRBV7-3 with TRBJ2-3; tentative D call: TRBD2 (5 bases). The sequence derives from a man older than 75 with acute or convalescent COVID-19. The sequencing sample was made of peripheral blood. The CDR3 here is CASSLSGSFPDTQYF. The CDR3 DNA follows: TGTGCCAGCAGCTTAAGCGGGTCGTTTCCAGATACGCAGTATTTT.